Below are 2 T cell receptor beta chains sequenced from a single sample in a study of post-analysis software for immune sequencing data (dated by TCRdb to 2015 to 2017). On the study overall, not on this receptor specifically: About 5 TRBV segments, including TRBV5-6, TRBV5-1 and TRBV20-1, were significantly more frequent in patients than controls.

Libraries were built with PCR. Sequenced on an Illumina HiSeq 2500. Unique molecular identifiers were incorporated into TCR beta cDNA libraries to reduce PCR and sequencing biases. TCRdb passed the public sequencing reads through fastp at Q25 and MiXCR, retaining productive beta sequences. Each entry is one CDR3 protein sequence, shown with its most common DNA and genes. Counted in this sample were some 800,000 distinct CDR3 sequences; about half of them appeared once. The ten largest clones capture roughly 4.9% of the sample. No antigen has been identified for these receptors. Sample: blood. The receptors derive from a girl aged 5-17 years with multiple sclerosis.

V and J are TRBV6-5 and TRBJ1-2; D is ambiguous. The ends were cut back, 5 bases at V and 3 bases at J, with 13 bases in the middle. The germline gives CDR1 MNHEY, CDR2 SVGAGI. This CDR3 spans 14 amino acids. The CDR3 DNA sequence: TGTGCCAGCAGTCCCGGGAGAAGAGACTATGGCTACACCTTC. Translated: CASSPGRRDYGYTF.

This clonotype was seen only a few times. This rearrangement joins TRBV4-2 to TRBJ1-4, with D maybe TRBD1 (5 bases). Germline CDR1 reads LGHNA; CDR2 reads YNFKEQ. The CDR3 totals 17 residues. V was pared by 0 bases and J by 7 bases, with 18 bases between. The CDR3 bases are TGTGCCAGCAGCCAAGACGTCCACCGGCAGGGCGGTGAAAAACTGTTTTTT. This encodes CASSQDVHRQGGEKLFF.